These 17 T cell receptor beta chains originate from one sample sequenced in a study of T cell responses to AZD1222 COVID-19 vaccine. Libraries were prepared by immunoSEQ multiplex PCR; TCRdb keeps only in-frame clonotypes and omits some of them. Of about 150,000 clones in the sample, 90% are singletons; the top ten hold about 1.6%. The specimen was peripheral blood, collected 28 days after the second AZD1222 dose. The receptor source for this set is an adult who received the AZD1222 COVID-19 vaccine.

This sequence joins TRBV20-1 and TRBJ2-1; 10 bases line up with TRBD2. Germline assignment: CDR1 DFQATT and CDR2 SNEGSKA (reference sequence). This CDR3 has 17 amino acids. V dropped 3 bases and J dropped 0; count of bases not matched to a gene: 8. The CDR3 region is CSASSLAGLSSYNEQFF. CDR3 bases: TGCAGTGCTAGTTCACTAGCGGGGCTTAGCTCCTACAATGAGCAGTTCTTC.

The chain recombines TRBV14 with TRBJ2-1; D not certain. Trimming pared 0 bases from V and 6 bases from J, leaving 12 bases between. Germline V lookup: CDR1 SGHDN, CDR2 FVKESK. The CDR3 loop spans 15 amino acids. CDR3 in DNA: TGTGCCAGCAGCCAAGATCGGCGGCGGATCAATGAGCAGTTCTTC. Translation gives CASSQDRRRINEQFF.

This clone was detected once. The chain combines TRBV7-6 with TRBJ1-2; D gene unclear. CDR1 SGHVS and CDR2 FNYEAQ come from the germline V gene. This CDR3 comprises 11 residues. Trimming left V 5 bases short and J 9 bases short, with 10 bases between. The CDR3 DNA is TGTGCCAGCAGCGTGGGCGGGAGCTACACCTTC. Amino acid sequence: CASSVGGSYTF. Looking up the rest from reference TRBV7-6 and TRBJ1-2 gives the full variable domain: GAGVSQSPRYKVTKRGQDVALRCDPISGHVSLYWYRQALGQGPEFLTYFNYEAQQDKSGLPNDRFSAERPEGSISTLTIQRTEQRDSAMYRCASSVGGSYTFGSGTRLTVV.

This chain links TRBV7-9 with TRBJ2-1, with D tentatively TRBD2 (5 bases). The CDR3 runs to 13 residues. Germline V gene sequence: CDR1 SEHNR, CDR2 FQNEAQ (reference sequence). V lost 5 bases and J lost 7, with 12 bases in between. CDR3 sequence reads: CASSTGPGNEQFF. The CDR3 nucleotides are TGTGCCAGCAGCACGGGCCCGGGGAATGAGCAGTTCTTC.

The V and J genes are TRBV6-5 and TRBJ2-3; TRBD2 might be the D (5 bases). Germline V lookup: CDR1 MNHEY, CDR2 SVGAGI. The V gene lost 5 bases and the J gene lost 2 bases, with 8 bases spanning the gap. The CDR3 is 13 amino acids. The CDR3 nucleotides read TGTGCCAGCAGTCCAGGACTCACAGATACGCAGTATTTT. Its protein is CASSPGLTDTQYF.

The rearrangement links TRBV7-8 to TRBJ2-7; 9 bases are shared with TRBD2. Trimming at V came to 1 base and at J to 11 bases, leaving 6 bases not matched to a gene. Looked up from germline, CDR1 is SGHVS and CDR2 is FQNEAQ. The CDR3 spans 13 residues. CDR3 bases: TGTGCCAGCAGCTTAGGGGCGGGAGGGTTAAAGTACTTC. This encodes CASSLGAGGLKYF.

The gene calls are TRBV6-2 or TRBV6-3 and TRBJ1-1; D unresolved. Trimming took off 0 bases at V and 6 bases at J, with 11 bases between the two ends. Germline CDR1 MNHEY, CDR2 SVGEGT. CDR3 size: 14 residues. CDR3 coding DNA: TGTGCCAGCAGTTACTCGGAAATTCCCGCTGAAGCTTTCTTT. Protein sequence: CASSYSEIPAEAFF.

This clone occurred once. The V gene is TRBV7-8, the J gene TRBJ1-1; no firm D call. Trimming pared 2 bases from V and 0 bases from J, leaving 10 bases between. There are 15 residues in the CDR3. Germline CDR1 SGHVS, CDR2 FQNEAQ. CDR3 DNA: TGTGCCAGCAGCTTATTTACGACGGTGAACACTGAAGCTTTCTTT. It specifies CASSLFTTVNTEAFF.

The rearrangement uses TRBV7-3 and TRBJ2-7; D is undetermined. CDR1 is SGHTA, CDR2 FQGTGA, per germline. Trimming took 0 bases from V and 1 from J, leaving 7 bases between them. The CDR3 loop spans 14 amino acids. This chain's CDR3 is CASSLTRSSYEQYF. The CDR3 nucleotides read TGTGCCAGCAGCTTAACCAGGTCGTCCTACGAGCAGTACTTC.

The chain recombines TRBV7-2 with TRBJ1-6; a weak D match, TRBD1 (5 bases). This CDR3 spans 15 amino acids. Trimming shortened V by 4 bases and J by 7 bases, and 14 bases separated the two germline ends. In germline, CDR1 is SGHTA, CDR2 FQGNSA. The chain's CDR3 is CASSSTGTANSPLHF. In DNA, the CDR3 is TGTGCCAGCAGCTCCACGGGGACGGCGAATTCACCCCTCCACTTT.

V and J are TRBV18 and TRBJ1-5; D gene ambiguous. The CDR3 spans 14 residues. The V gene's germline CDR1 is KGHSH and CDR2 LQKENI. V was cut by 3 bases and J by 2 bases, with 8 bases left in between. CDR3 sequence: CASSPGGGNQPQHF. The CDR3 bases are TGTGCCAGCTCACCGGGTGGGGGCAATCAGCCCCAGCATTTT.

This clone has just one count. The V call is TRBV6-5, the J call TRBJ2-5; D not resolved. Germline values: CDR1 MNHEY, CDR2 SVGAGI. V lost 0 bases, J lost 2 bases, and 10 bases lay in between. This CDR3 region has 15 residues. In DNA, the CDR3 is TGTGCCAGCAGTTACTCCCCAGGCCGGCAAGAGACCCAGTACTTC. Residues: CASSYSPGRQETQYF.

The chain joins TRBV28 to TRBJ2-7; TRBD2 matches 14 bases. The germline gives CDR1 MDHEN, CDR2 SYDVKM. The CDR3 is made up of 19 amino acids. V dropped 5 bases and J dropped 3; count of bases not matched to a gene: 15. The CDR3 DNA is TGTGCCAGCAGTGCCCTAGGACTTGGGACTAGCGGGAGAGGCTACGAGCAGTACTTC. It codes for CASSALGLGTSGRGYEQYF.

V gene TRBV5-1 combines with J gene TRBJ1-1, with 7 bases fitting TRBD1. J was trimmed by 8 bases and V by 3 bases; bases with no gene match: 10. Germline values: CDR1 SGHRS, CDR2 YFSETQ. The CDR3 runs 14 residues. The CDR3 reads CASSSRPQGGEAFF. In DNA form, the CDR3 reads TGCGCCAGCAGCTCCCGCCCCCAGGGGGGCGAAGCTTTCTTT. Using reference TRBV5-1 and TRBJ1-1 for the parts outside the CDR3, the full variable domain is KAGVTQTPRYLIKTRGQQVTLSCSPISGHRSVSWYQQTPGQGLQFLFEYFSETQRNKGNFPGRFSGRQFSNSRSEMNVSTLELGDSALYLCASSSRPQGGEAFFGQGTRLTVV.

V and J are TRBV5-1 and TRBJ2-1; 14 bases line up with TRBD2. The V segment lost 4 bases and the J segment 10 bases; nucleotides outside the gene matches: 13. The CDR3 is 17 amino acids. Per germline, CDR1 SGHRS and CDR2 YFSETQ. CDR3 sequence reads: CASSITSGTSGRGEQFF. CDR3 DNA sequence: TGCGCCAGCAGCATCACCTCCGGGACTAGCGGGAGAGGGGAGCAGTTCTTC.

In its sample, this clone was seen once. The gene calls are TRBV10-3 and TRBJ1-2, with a tentative D call TRBD1 (5 bases). The V end was cut by 1 base, the J end by 6 bases, with 9 bases between. The germline V gene encodes CDR1 ENHRY and CDR2 SYGVKD. The CDR3 extends over 13 amino acids. CDR3 nucleotides: TGTGCCATCAGTGAGTTTATGGGGCATGGCTACACCTTC. It encodes CAISEFMGHGYTF.

This sequence joins TRBV28 and TRBJ2-3, with 13 bases matching TRBD2. The CDR3 totals 16 residues. The V and J ends lost 3 bases and 6 bases, in that order; junction bases with no gene match: 6. Germline-derived CDR1 and CDR2 are MDHEN and SYDVKM. CDR3 amino acids: CASSFRLLAGGDTQYF. Here the CDR3 DNA reads TGTGCCAGCAGTTTCCGGTTACTAGCGGGAGGGGATACGCAGTATTTT.